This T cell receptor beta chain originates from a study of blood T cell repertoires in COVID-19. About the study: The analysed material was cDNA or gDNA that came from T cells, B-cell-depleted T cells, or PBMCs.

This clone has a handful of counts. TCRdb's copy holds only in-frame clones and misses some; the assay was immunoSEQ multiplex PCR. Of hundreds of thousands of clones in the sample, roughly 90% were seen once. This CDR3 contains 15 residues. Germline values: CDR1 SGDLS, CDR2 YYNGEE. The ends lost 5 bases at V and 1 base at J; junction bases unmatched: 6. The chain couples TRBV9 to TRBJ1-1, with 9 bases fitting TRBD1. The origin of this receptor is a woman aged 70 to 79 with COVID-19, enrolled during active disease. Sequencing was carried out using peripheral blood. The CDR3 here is CASSRQGGENTEAFF. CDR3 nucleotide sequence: TGTGCCAGCAGTCGACAGGGGGGTGAGAACACTGAAGCTTTCTTT.